Below, 7 T cell receptor beta chains from the same sample are listed, as sequenced in a study of blood T cells in healthy people across ages. A J-beta primer mix and a sample-barcoded 5' primer were used in a second PCR of roughly 6 to 12 cycles. TCRdb processed the 5' RACE reads anew with MiXCR; each CDR3 protein has one entry. The repertoire holds some 730,000 distinct CDR3 sequences, with 22% as singletons. The material sequenced was blood. The source is a man aged 65-85 years in good health.

This clonotype has more than one count but fewer than ten. The chain joins TRBV15 to TRBJ2-5; 10 nucleotides line up with TRBD2. The last part of the DNA fits TRBJ2-1 better; the J call may be wrong. Germline values: CDR1 LNHNV, CDR2 YYDKDF (reference sequence). CDR3 length: 16 amino acids. The CDR3: CATSRDPSGSRNEQFF. The DNA for the CDR3 is TGTGCCACCAGCAGAGATCCTAGCGGGAGCCGGAATGAGCAGTTCTTC.

Only a few counts were recorded for this clonotype. The chain recombines TRBV5-5 with TRBJ2-3, with 7 bases lining up with TRBD2. V lost 5 bases to trimming and J lost 5 bases; unmatched junction nucleotides: 17. CDR3 length: 17 amino acids. CDR1 and CDR2 (germline): SGHKS, YYEKEE (reference sequence). The CDR3 DNA sequence: TGTGCCAGCAGTTGGACCCCGGGACCGGGAGGTCTAGATACGCAGTATTTT. It specifies CASSWTPGPGGLDTQYF.

This chain's CDR3 is CASSPGGLATYQETQYF. The CDR3, as DNA: TGTGCCAGCAGCCCCGGGGGTCTCGCGACATACCAAGAGACCCAGTACTTC. The genes are TRBV5-4 and TRBJ2-5, with D possibly matching TRBD2 (6 bases). The CDR3 loop spans 17 amino acids. Germline V gives CDR1 SGHNT, CDR2 YYREEE (reference sequence). Trimming pared 4 bases from V and 0 bases from J, leaving 19 bases between.

J is TRBJ2-7 and V is TRBV12-3 or TRBV12-4; 12 bases map to TRBD2. TRBJ2-1 explains the end of the DNA better; the J call may be wrong. CDR3 length: 16 residues. This CDR3 reads CASSTTTSGGRDEQFF. CDR3 bases: TGTGCCAGCAGTACTACCACTAGCGGGGGGCGGGATGAGCAGTTCTTC.

In its sample, this clonotype was seen a few times. The rearrangement links TRBV3-1 to TRBJ2-3, with 11 nucleotides matching TRBD1. The CDR3 is 15 amino acids. CDR1 is LGHDT and CDR2 is YNNKEL in the germline V gene (reference sequence). The J segment lost 5 bases and the V segment lost 7 bases, leaving 8 bases of the junction unmatched. The CDR3 DNA is TGTGCCAGCACTAAGGACAGGGGGCGAGGAGATACGCAGTATTTT. Amino acid sequence: CASTKDRGRGDTQYF.

This clonotype was counted between two and nine times. V and J are TRBV5-1 and TRBJ1-2; D perhaps matches TRBD1 (5 bases). The germline gives CDR1 SGHRS, CDR2 YFSETQ. The CDR3 is 13 residues long. V lost 3 bases, J lost 8 bases, and 14 bases lay in between. The CDR3 DNA is TGCGCCAGCAGCTACCAGGGTGTCGACGGCTACACCTTC. Translating it yields CASSYQGVDGYTF.

The chain has TRBV7-2 and TRBJ1-2; D uncertain. Trimming took 8 bases from V and 10 from J, leaving 23 bases between them. The CDR3 is made up of 14 amino acids. Germline lookup yields CDR1 SGHTA and CDR2 FQGNSA. CDR3 protein: CASVPPYSRVVYTF. The CDR3 DNA sequence: TGTGCCAGCGTCCCGCCCTATTCGAGGGTTGTCTACACCTTC.